Listed here are 16 T cell receptor beta chains from one sample, sequenced in a study of blood T cells in healthy people across ages. Next came a second PCR, run for 7 to 11 cycles, which used a sample-barcoded 5' primer along with a J-beta primer mix. TCRdb fed the 5' RACE reads into MiXCR, producing one record per CDR3 protein. The sample consists of roughly 700,000 distinct CDR3 sequences, around 48% of them appearing once. The sample comprised blood. The receptors here all came from a woman in her sixties in good health.

This clonotype has ten or more counts. V is TRBV9 and J is TRBJ2-1; TRBD1 matches 7 bases. The V gene end was trimmed by 4 bases and the J gene end by 0 bases; junction bases not matched to a gene: 4. CDR3 length: 15 residues. Germline CDR1 and CDR2: SGDLS and YYNGEE. CDR3 DNA: TGTGCCAGCAGCCAGGGACAGAGCTCCTACAATGAGCAGTTCTTC. As protein: CASSQGQSSYNEQFF. Drawing the rest from reference TRBV9 and TRBJ2-1, the complete variable domain is DSGVTQTPKHLITATGQRVTLRCSPRSGDLSVYWYQQSLDQGLQFLIQYYNGEERAKGNILERFSAQQFPDLHSELNLSSLELGDSALYFCASSQGQSSYNEQFFGPGTRLTVL.

The chain joins TRBV3-1 to TRBJ2-1; 10 positions match TRBD2. CDR3 length equals 21 residues. CDR1 and CDR2 (germline): LGHDT, YNNKEL (reference sequence). The V and J ends lost 6 bases and 0 bases, in that order; junction bases with no gene match: 20. The CDR3 protein is CASRSRGTGTSVFSSYNEQFF. CDR3 nucleotide sequence: TGTGCCAGCAGATCCAGGGGGACCGGGACTAGCGTGTTTAGCTCCTACAATGAGCAGTTCTTC.

Points on this clonotype: One end of the junction does not line up with germline, which may come from a read error. This sequence joins TRBV7-9 and TRBJ1-1; maybe TRBD1 (5 bases). The CDR3 length is 14 residues. Germline lookup yields CDR1 SEHNR and CDR2 FQNEAQ (reference sequence). The CDR3 reads CASSLAGTNTEAFF. CDR3 nucleotide sequence: TGCGCCAGCAGCTTGGCAGGGACGAACACTGAAGCTTTCTTT.

This clonotype was observed a few times. The chain combines TRBV7-2 with TRBJ2-1, with 9 bases lining up with TRBD1. J was trimmed by 7 bases and V by 5 bases; bases with no gene match: 6. Germline V lookup: CDR1 SGHTA, CDR2 FQGNSA. CDR3 size: 14 residues. CDR3 sequence: CASSKQGAGNEQFF. The CDR3 bases are TGTGCCAGCAGCAAACAGGGGGCGGGGAATGAGCAGTTCTTC. Full variable domain (rest looked up from reference TRBV7-2 and TRBJ2-1): GAGVSQSPSNKVTEKGKDVELRCDPISGHTALYWYRQSLGQGLEFLIYFQGNSAPDKSGLPSDRFSAERTGGSVSTLTIQRTQQEDSAVYLCASSKQGAGNEQFFGPGTRLTVL.

This chain uses TRBV20-1 with TRBJ2-7; D may match TRBD1 or TRBD2 (5 bases each). The CDR3 totals 12 residues. Trimming left V 0 bases short and J 5 bases short, with 8 bases between. Germline lookup yields CDR1 DFQATT and CDR2 SNEGSKA (reference sequence). The CDR3 loop is CSARDGTDEQYF. As DNA, the CDR3 is TGCAGTGCTAGAGACGGGACCGACGAGCAGTACTTC.

The chain links TRBV27 to TRBJ2-4; the match to TRBD2 covers 8 bases. The assigned J gene may be wrong: the sequence end matches TRBJ2-7 better. The CDR3 has 17 residues. The germline gives CDR1 MNHEY, CDR2 SMNVEV (reference sequence). The CDR3: CARTRTSYAWACYEQYF. CDR3 coding DNA: TGTGCCAGGACCCGGACTAGCTACGCGTGGGCCTGCTACGAGCAGTACTTC.

This clonotype turned up a few times. The rearrangement uses TRBV18 and TRBJ2-7, with 7 bases that match TRBD1. CDR1 is KGHSH, CDR2 LQKENI, per germline. The CDR3 length is 16 residues. Losses at the gene ends were 2 bases for V and 5 bases for J; bases not matched to a gene: 12. The CDR3 region is CASSPRGNRGKHEQYF. The CDR3 region has the DNA TGTGCCAGCTCACCAAGGGGCAACAGGGGTAAACACGAGCAGTACTTC.

V and J are TRBV10-3 and TRBJ2-1; no firm D call. The CDR3 runs 12 residues. Germline V gene sequence: CDR1 ENHRY, CDR2 SYGVKD. Trimming took 0 bases from V and 9 from J, leaving 6 bases between them. Written as DNA, the CDR3 is TGTGCCATCAGTGAGTCGTTTTCTGAGCAGTTCTTC. Translating it yields CAISESFSEQFF.

The rearrangement joins TRBV20-1 to TRBJ2-1, with D possibly being TRBD2 (5 bases). This CDR3 region has 16 residues. With 0 bases removed from V and 0 bases from J, the gap between germline ends came to 12 bases. Germline values: CDR1 DFQATT, CDR2 SNEGSKA (reference sequence). The CDR3 protein is CSARELAAVSYNEQFF. In nucleotides, the CDR3 is TGCAGTGCTAGAGAGTTGGCAGCGGTCTCCTACAATGAGCAGTTCTTC.

V and J are TRBV28 and TRBJ2-3; D not certain. The CDR3 length is 14 residues. The ends were cut back, 7 bases at V and 1 base at J, with 12 bases in the middle. Germline lookup yields CDR1 MDHEN and CDR2 SYDVKM. The CDR3 bases are TGTGCCAGCATGGGTCCCTGGGGCACAGATACGCAGTATTTT. It yields the protein CASMGPWGTDTQYF.

The chain has TRBV12-3 or TRBV12-4 and TRBJ2-7; possible D gene TRBD2, 6 bases. The CDR3 totals 12 residues. V was shortened by 5 bases and J by 10 bases, with 15 bases between the two germline ends. The CDR3: CASSTSTSLQYF. The DNA of the CDR3 is TGTGCCAGCAGTACCTCGACTAGTTTACAGTACTTC.

This clonotype has more than one count but fewer than ten. This chain links TRBV18 with TRBJ2-6; D not certain. V lost 6 bases to trimming and J lost 1 base, with 10 bases between them. CDR1 is KGHSH and CDR2 is LQKENI in the germline V gene. The CDR3 is made up of 15 amino acids. The chain's CDR3 is CASSSTPSGANVLTF. CDR3 nucleotides: TGTGCCAGCTCGTCGACCCCTTCTGGGGCCAACGTCCTGACTTTC.

The rearrangement uses TRBV5-1 and TRBJ2-1; D is perhaps TRBD1 or TRBD2 (6 bases each). Trimming took 5 bases from V and 5 from J, leaving 11 bases between them. The CDR3 has 13 residues. The V gene's germline CDR1 is SGHRS and CDR2 YFSETQ. The CDR3 nucleotides read TGCGCCAGCAGTTGGGGGGCGGACAATGAGCAGTTCTTC. Protein product: CASSWGADNEQFF. Filled out from reference TRBV5-1 and TRBJ2-1, the complete variable domain reads KAGVTQTPRYLIKTRGQQVTLSCSPISGHRSVSWYQQTPGQGLQFLFEYFSETQRNKGNFPGRFSGRQFSNSRSEMNVSTLELGDSALYLCASSWGADNEQFFGPGTRLTVL.

V usage is TRBV12-3 or TRBV12-4 and J usage is TRBJ1-2; maybe TRBD1 (5 bases). There are 15 residues in the CDR3. Trimming pared 3 bases from V and 2 bases from J, leaving 13 bases between. The chain's CDR3 is CASSLTVLINYGYTF. CDR3 in DNA: TGTGCCAGCAGTTTGACAGTTCTTATAAACTATGGCTACACCTTC.

The chain has TRBV29-1 and TRBJ1-1; D is unclear. The germline CDR1 and CDR2 sequences are SQVTM and ANQGSEA. The CDR3 has 12 residues. V lost 6 bases, J lost 7 bases, and 15 bases lay in between. This CDR3 reads CSVSPIFNEAFF. CDR3 bases: TGCAGCGTCAGCCCGATTTTCAATGAAGCTTTCTTT.

This clonotype was seen a few times. V and J are TRBV6-5 and TRBJ2-1; maybe TRBD2 (6 bases). Between the trimmed V and J ends, which lost 6 bases and 5 bases, there was a span of 20 bases. The CDR3 has 16 residues. In germline, CDR1 is MNHEY, CDR2 SVGAGI. The CDR3 bases are TGTGCCAGCAGAGCCACCAAGAGGAGGGGTCACAATGAGCAGTTCTTC. It codes for CASRATKRRGHNEQFF.